These 23 T cell receptor beta chains were sequenced from one sample in a study of PD-L1 blockade in urothelial cancer. The sample's time point: peripheral blood 6 weeks after treatment start. Assay: immunoSEQ multiplex PCR; the TCRdb copy retains only in-frame clones and omits some. The sample carries about 30,000 clones, roughly nine tenths recorded once. The starting material was PBMCs, obtained around atezolizumab (anti-PD-L1) treatment. The receptor set was obtained from an elderly man with urothelial cancer.

This clone has just one count. The chain joins TRBV28 to TRBJ2-3, with D possibly matching TRBD1 (6 bases). Germline V gene sequence: CDR1 MDHEN, CDR2 SYDVKM. The CDR3 has 12 amino acids. Trimming took 6 bases from V and 3 from J, leaving 7 bases between them. This chain's CDR3 is CASSRGTDTQYF. The CDR3 DNA reads TGTGCCAGCAGCAGGGGTACAGATACGCAGTATTTT. The whole variable domain, remainder taken from reference TRBV28 and TRBJ2-3, is DVKVTQSSRYLVKRTGEKVFLECVQDMDHENMFWYRQDPGLGLRLIYFSYDVKMKEKGDIPEGYSVSREKKERFSLILESASTNQTSMYLCASSRGTDTQYFGPGTRLTVL.

This clone showed up just a few times. The V call is TRBV19, the J call TRBJ1-4; TRBD1 aligns across 9 bases. Trimming at V came to 3 bases and at J to 8 bases, leaving 7 bases not matched to a gene. Germline lookup yields CDR1 LNHDA and CDR2 SQIVND (reference sequence). The CDR3 covers 15 residues. CDR3 in DNA: TGTGCCAGTAGTATGTGGGGACAGGGAGGAGAAAAACTGTTTTTT. Encoded protein: CASSMWGQGGEKLFF. The full variable domain, rest sourced from reference TRBV19 and TRBJ1-4, is DGGITQSPKYLFRKEGQNVTLSCEQNLNHDAMYWYRQDPGQGLRLIYYSQIVNDFQKGDIAEGYSVSREKKESFPLTVTSAQKNPTAFYLCASSMWGQGGEKLFFGSGTQLSVL.

This chain joins TRBV29-1 and TRBJ1-2; TRBD1 is a possible D gene (5 bases). The germline CDR1 and CDR2 sequences are SQVTM and ANQGSEA. The CDR3 is 13 amino acids. Trimming shortened V by 4 bases and J by 5 bases, and 14 bases separated the two germline ends. CDR3 sequence reads: CSVAAGAAYGYTF. The CDR3 bases are TGCAGCGTTGCCGCTGGGGCTGCGTATGGCTACACCTTC.

V usage is TRBV30 and J usage is TRBJ2-5, with 12 bases aligning to TRBD1. This CDR3 is built from 14 residues. Germline V gene data show CDR1 as GTSNPN and CDR2 as SVGIG (reference sequence). V dropped 5 bases and J dropped 9; count of bases not matched to a gene: 10. In nucleotides, the CDR3 is TGTGCCTGGGCGGGACAGGGGGCGAAGGAGGCCCAGTACTTC. As protein: CAWAGQGAKEAQYF.

The genes are TRBV28 and TRBJ2-7, with 9 bases aligning to TRBD2. The V gene's germline CDR1 is MDHEN and CDR2 SYDVKM. Trimming cost V 7 bases and J 4 bases; bases outside gene matches: 17. The CDR3 runs to 17 residues. The chain's CDR3 is CASTLGTGGRAVYEQYF. The CDR3 DNA sequence: TGTGCCAGCACTCTTGGGACTGGCGGGAGGGCCGTGTACGAGCAGTACTTC.

The J gene is TRBJ1-2, the V gene TRBV6-5; D unclear. CDR3 length equals 16 residues. V was cut by 2 bases and J by 0 bases, with 13 bases left in between. Germline-derived CDR1 and CDR2 are MNHEY and SVGAGI. In nucleotides, the CDR3 is TGTGCCAGCAGTTACAAGATGGCACCGTCTAACTATGGCTACACCTTC. Protein sequence: CASSYKMAPSNYGYTF.

This clone occurred once. The chain joins TRBV19 to TRBJ2-3; TRBD1 agrees at 7 bases. V was clipped by 1 base and J by 5 bases; unmatched bases: 6. Germline CDR1 reads LNHDA; CDR2 reads SQIVND (reference sequence). The CDR3 runs 15 residues. The CDR3 here is CASSIGAGGEDTQYF. CDR3 DNA sequence: TGTGCCAGTAGTATAGGGGCAGGGGGAGAAGATACGCAGTATTTT.

CDR3 loop: CASSSQLGNEQFF. CDR3 in DNA: TGTGCCAGCAGCTCGCAGCTAGGCAATGAGCAGTTCTTC. This chain uses TRBV11-3 with TRBJ2-1; D not certain. Germline loops: CDR1 SGHNT, CDR2 YENEEA. CDR3 length equals 13 residues. V lost 4 bases and J 6 bases, leaving 10 bases between the germline ends.

This chain joins TRBV19 and TRBJ2-2, with D unclear. V lost 3 bases to trimming and J lost 5 bases, with 7 bases between them. This CDR3 comprises 13 residues. From germline, CDR1 is LNHDA and CDR2 SQIVND (reference sequence). The CDR3 reads CASSIRVTGELFF. The CDR3 DNA follows: TGTGCCAGTAGTATTCGGGTTACCGGGGAGCTGTTTTTT.

The chain uses TRBV6-6 and TRBJ1-2; TRBD1 agrees at 11 bases. V lost 6 bases to trimming and J lost 7 bases; unmatched junction nucleotides: 7. Germline values: CDR1 MNHNY, CDR2 SVGAGI (reference sequence). The CDR3 extends over 14 amino acids. The CDR3 DNA is TGTGCCAGCAGCGGGGGACAGGGGGTAGGTGGCTACACCTTC. Its translation: CASSGGQGVGGYTF.

The V call is TRBV5-1, the J call TRBJ2-3; the match to TRBD2 covers 13 bases. The J segment lost 1 base and the V segment lost 2 bases, leaving 7 bases of the junction unmatched. The CDR3 loop spans 18 amino acids. Per the germline V gene, CDR1 is SGHRS and CDR2 is YFSETQ. CDR3 DNA sequence: TGCGCCAGCAGCTTAAGAGGACTAGCGGGAGCGGGCACAGATACGCAGTATTTT. Translated: CASSLRGLAGAGTDTQYF.

This clone is deemed medium-sized. The genes are TRBV7-9 and TRBJ1-1; D is undetermined. Trimming took 9 bases from V and 6 from J, leaving 14 bases between them. The CDR3 runs to 12 residues. Germline CDR1 SEHNR, CDR2 FQNEAQ (reference sequence). The chain's CDR3 is CASGEGRPEAFF. The CDR3 coding sequence is TGTGCCAGTGGTGAGGGCCGGCCTGAAGCTTTCTTT.

The rearrangement uses TRBV7-9 and TRBJ2-1, with 7 bases identical to TRBD2. Germline-derived CDR1 and CDR2 are SEHNR and FQNEAQ (reference sequence). The CDR3 is 14 residues long. The ends lost 9 bases at V and 0 bases at J; junction bases unmatched: 5. The CDR3 DNA reads TGTGCCAGGGGAAGCGGGAACTCCTACAATGAGCAGTTCTTC. Its protein is CARGSGNSYNEQFF.

The chain couples TRBV6-6 to TRBJ2-7; D might be TRBD1 (6 bases). There are 13 residues in the CDR3. Germline CDR1 and CDR2: MNHNY and SVGAGI (reference sequence). Trimming shortened V by 5 bases and J by 6 bases, and 14 bases separated the two germline ends. DNA for the CDR3: TGTGCCAGCAGTGGAACGACAGGCCGCGAGCAGTACTTC. It codes for CASSGTTGREQYF.

This clone was seen more than once but under ten times. This CDR3 is CASSQKEGGSAGVRNIQYF. The CDR3 nucleotides are TGCGCCAGCAGCCAAAAAGAAGGAGGTTCGGCAGGGGTTAGAAACATTCAGTACTTC. This chain joins TRBV4-1 and TRBJ2-4; the D gene is possibly TRBD1 (6 bases). Germline CDR1 reads MGHRA; CDR2 reads YSYEKL. Trimming stripped 2 bases from V and 6 bases from J, with 26 bases between. The CDR3 has 19 amino acids.

The CDR3 region is CASSLWLAGVGEQYF. CDR3 bases: TGTGCCAGCAGTTTATGGCTAGCGGGCGTCGGAGAGCAGTACTTC. The chain uses TRBV27 and TRBJ2-7, with 8 bases identical to TRBD2. Germline assignment: CDR1 MNHEY and CDR2 SMNVEV (reference sequence). The CDR3 totals 15 residues. Trimming cost V 1 base and J 7 bases; bases outside gene matches: 9.

The rearrangement uses TRBV4-1 and TRBJ1-1, with 7 positions matching TRBD1. The CDR3 runs to 15 residues. Unmatched junction bases numbered 5, after V lost 0 bases and J lost 4 bases. Germline lookup yields CDR1 MGHRA and CDR2 YSYEKL. The CDR3 loop reads CASSQDGKGATEAFF. For the CDR3, the DNA is TGCGCCAGCAGCCAAGATGGAAAGGGGGCCACTGAAGCTTTCTTT.

In this sample, this clone turned up once. The rearrangement uses TRBV5-1 and TRBJ2-5; D is possibly TRBD2 (6 bases). V lost 2 bases to trimming and J lost 4 bases, with 15 bases between them. Germline CDR1 and CDR2: SGHRS and YFSETQ. This CDR3 contains 15 residues. DNA of the CDR3: TGCGCCAGCAGCTTACTCGGGAGATGGAGAGAGACCCAGTACTTC. This sequence encodes CASSLLGRWRETQYF.

The V and J genes are TRBV28 and TRBJ2-7; 8 positions agree with TRBD1. V lost 5 bases and J lost 3; bases outside the gene matches: 9. Germline CDR1 reads MDHEN; CDR2 reads SYDVKM. This CDR3 is built from 15 residues. The CDR3 spells CASSLTGTGDYEQYF. The CDR3 nucleotides read TGTGCCAGCAGTCTCACCGGGACAGGCGACTACGAGCAGTACTTC.

This chain connects TRBV16 to TRBJ2-3, with unresolved D. This CDR3 has 12 amino acids. The germline gives CDR1 KGHSY, CDR2 FQNENV. V lost 4 bases, J lost 3 bases, and 5 bases lay in between. The chain's CDR3 is CASSPVTDTQYF. CDR3 nucleotides: TGTGCCAGCAGCCCAGTGACAGATACGCAGTATTTT.

The genes are TRBV5-1 and TRBJ2-7, with 7 bases aligning to TRBD1. This CDR3 region has 13 residues. CDR1 and CDR2 from the germline V gene are SGHRS and YFSETQ. V dropped 4 bases and J dropped 3; count of bases not matched to a gene: 4. The CDR3 sequence: CASSESGGYEQYF. In DNA form, the CDR3 reads TGCGCCAGCAGCGAGTCAGGGGGCTACGAGCAGTACTTC.

The chain is built from TRBV5-1 and TRBJ1-1, with a possible D match to TRBD1 (6 bases). This CDR3 comprises 14 residues. Germline V gene sequence: CDR1 SGHRS, CDR2 YFSETQ. Trimming stripped 4 bases from V and 4 bases from J, with 14 bases between. The CDR3 sequence is CASSPGQTFTEAFF. CDR3 sequence (DNA): TGCGCCAGCAGCCCAGGACAGACATTCACTGAAGCTTTCTTT.

The genes are TRBV28 and TRBJ2-4; 11 nucleotides agree with TRBD1. The V and J ends lost 6 bases and 7 bases, in that order; junction bases with no gene match: 5. This CDR3 has 14 residues. Germline V gene data show CDR1 as MDHEN and CDR2 as SYDVKM. CDR3 DNA: TGTGCCAGCAGGGACAGGGGGCGGTTTAACATTCAGTACTTC. It is translated as CASRDRGRFNIQYF.